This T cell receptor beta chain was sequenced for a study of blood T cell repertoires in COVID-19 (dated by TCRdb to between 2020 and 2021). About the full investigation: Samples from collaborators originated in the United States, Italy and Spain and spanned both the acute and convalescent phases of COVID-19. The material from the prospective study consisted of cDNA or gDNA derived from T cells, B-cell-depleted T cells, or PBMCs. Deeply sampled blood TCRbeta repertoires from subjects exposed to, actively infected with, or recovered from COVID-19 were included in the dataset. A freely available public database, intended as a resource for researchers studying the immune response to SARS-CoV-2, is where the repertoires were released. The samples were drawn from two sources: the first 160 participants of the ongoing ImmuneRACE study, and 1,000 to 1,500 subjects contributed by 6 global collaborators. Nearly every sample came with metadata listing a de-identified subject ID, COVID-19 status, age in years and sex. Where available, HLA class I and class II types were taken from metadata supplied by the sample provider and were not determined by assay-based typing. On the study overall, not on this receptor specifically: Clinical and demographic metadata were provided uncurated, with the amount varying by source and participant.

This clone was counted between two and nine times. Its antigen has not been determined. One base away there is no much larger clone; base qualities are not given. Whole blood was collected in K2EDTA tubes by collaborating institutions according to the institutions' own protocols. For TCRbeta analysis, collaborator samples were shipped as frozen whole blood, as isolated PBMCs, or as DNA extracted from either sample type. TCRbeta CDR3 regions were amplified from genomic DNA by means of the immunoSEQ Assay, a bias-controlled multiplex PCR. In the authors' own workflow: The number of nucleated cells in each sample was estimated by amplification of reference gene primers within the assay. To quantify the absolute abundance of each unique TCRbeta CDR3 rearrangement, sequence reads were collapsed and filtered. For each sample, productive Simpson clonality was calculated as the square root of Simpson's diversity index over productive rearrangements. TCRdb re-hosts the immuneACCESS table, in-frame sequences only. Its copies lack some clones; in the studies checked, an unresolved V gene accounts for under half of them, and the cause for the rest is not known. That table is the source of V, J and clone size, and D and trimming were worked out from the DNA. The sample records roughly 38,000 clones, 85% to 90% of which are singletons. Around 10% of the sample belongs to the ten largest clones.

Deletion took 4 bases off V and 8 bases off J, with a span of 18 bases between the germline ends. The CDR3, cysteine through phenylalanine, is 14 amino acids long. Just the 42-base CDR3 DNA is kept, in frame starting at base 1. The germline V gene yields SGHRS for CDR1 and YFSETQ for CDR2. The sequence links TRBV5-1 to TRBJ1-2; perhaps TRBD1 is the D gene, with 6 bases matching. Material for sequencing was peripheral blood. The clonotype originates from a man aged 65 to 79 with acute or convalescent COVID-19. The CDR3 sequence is CASSPSGGAEGYTF. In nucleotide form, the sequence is TGCGCCAGCAGCCCCTCGGGGGGGGCGGAAGGCTACACCTTC. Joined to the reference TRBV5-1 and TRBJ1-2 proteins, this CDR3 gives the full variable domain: KAGVTQTPRYLIKTRGQQVTLSCSPISGHRSVSWYQQTPGQGLQFLFEYFSETQRNKGNFPGRFSGRQFSNSRSEMNVSTLELGDSALYLCASSPSGGAEGYTFGSGTRLTVV.